Each of the 22 T cell receptor beta chains below was sequenced from the same sample in a study of blood T cell repertoires in COVID-19. Produced via immunoSEQ multiplex PCR; TCRdb's table is partial and in-frame only. The sample has 300,000 to 350,000 clones, 70% to 90% seen once. The specimen was PBMCs or T cells enriched from blood (not recorded which). These receptors came from a man younger than 45 who had recovered from COVID-19.

The rearrangement joins TRBV7-8 to TRBJ1-1; D not resolved. Per the germline V gene, CDR1 is SGHVS and CDR2 is FQNEAQ. The CDR3 runs 13 residues. V lost 4 bases and J 0 bases, leaving 6 bases between the germline ends. The CDR3 DNA is TGTGCCAGCAGCTCCCTGTTGAACACTGAAGCTTTCTTT. This codes for CASSSLLNTEAFF.

The chain is built from TRBV6-5 and TRBJ1-6, with a weak D call TRBD1 (5 bases). V lost 9 bases and J lost 0, with 9 bases in between. CDR3 size: 14 residues. Looked up from germline, CDR1 is MNHEY and CDR2 is SVGAGI. CDR3 nucleotides: TGTGCCAGTACAGGTTCCTCCTATAATTCACCCCTCCACTTT. Translation: CASTGSSYNSPLHF.

The chain combines TRBV20-1 with TRBJ2-3; TRBD2 aligns across 9 bases. The CDR3 sequence is 16 residues long. J was trimmed by 6 bases and V by 3 bases; bases with no gene match: 13. Per germline, CDR1 DFQATT and CDR2 SNEGSKA (reference sequence). The CDR3 sequence: CSASGLAGREADTQYF. The CDR3 nucleotides are TGCAGTGCTAGTGGCCTAGCGGGGCGGGAGGCGGATACGCAGTATTTT.

V usage is TRBV4-2 and J usage is TRBJ2-5, with 7 bases identical to TRBD2. The CDR3 totals 13 residues. Trimming cost V 5 bases and J 2 bases; bases outside gene matches: 2. Germline CDR1 and CDR2: LGHNA and YNFKEQ. The CDR3 sequence: CASSEGGQETQYF. The CDR3 nucleotides read TGTGCCAGCAGCGAGGGAGGGCAAGAGACCCAGTACTTC.

V gene TRBV4-1 combines with J gene TRBJ1-1, with a possible D match to TRBD1 (5 bases). Trimming pared 4 bases from V and 0 bases from J, leaving 12 bases between. The CDR3 contains 15 residues. The V gene's germline CDR1 is MGHRA and CDR2 YSYEKL. CDR3 protein: CASSPGGGMNTEAFF. CDR3 nucleotides: TGCGCCAGCAGCCCCGGGGGAGGGATGAACACTGAAGCTTTCTTT.

The table lists this clone with a few counts. V and J are TRBV7-9 and TRBJ1-1; D uncertain. The CDR3 is made up of 15 amino acids. V lost 3 bases and J 1 base, leaving 12 bases between the germline ends. Germline values: CDR1 SEHNR, CDR2 FQNEAQ (reference sequence). Here the CDR3 DNA reads TGTGCCAGCAGCTTTCAATTGCCGGGGAACACTGAAGCTTTCTTT. Residues: CASSFQLPGNTEAFF.

The chain joins TRBV12-3 or TRBV12-4 to TRBJ1-1, with unresolved D. V shed 6 bases and J shed 6 bases, with 14 bases lying between them. This CDR3 contains 13 residues. The CDR3 reads CASRISGSSEAFF. CDR3 nucleotides: TGTGCCAGCAGAATTTCCGGGTCTTCTGAAGCTTTCTTT.

V and J are TRBV7-6 and TRBJ2-7; the D gene is possibly TRBD2 (5 bases). Trimming removed 1 base at V and 7 bases at J, with 11 bases between. This CDR3 has 13 amino acids. Germline assignment: CDR1 SGHVS and CDR2 FNYEAQ. This CDR3 reads CASSLEVAWEQYF. The CDR3 nucleotides read TGTGCCAGCAGCTTAGAAGTAGCGTGGGAGCAGTACTTC.

This chain links TRBV29-1 with TRBJ1-1, with 7 bases aligning to TRBD1. V shed 4 bases, J shed 12 bases, and the junction held 8 bases outside the gene matches. The CDR3 consists of 11 residues. From germline, CDR1 is SQVTM and CDR2 ANQGSEA. CDR3 in amino acids: CSVVETGRPFF. The CDR3 coding sequence is TGCAGCGTTGTCGAGACAGGGCGTCCTTTCTTT.

The J gene is TRBJ1-2, the V gene TRBV9; D gene uncertain. V lost 0 bases, J lost 2 bases, and 11 bases lay in between. The CDR3 contains 15 residues. Per germline, CDR1 SGDLS and CDR2 YYNGEE. DNA of the CDR3: TGTGCCAGCAGCGTAGATGGGAGTGCCAACTATGGCTACACCTTC. Translating gives CASSVDGSANYGYTF.

The chain couples TRBV29-1 to TRBJ2-3; D is ambiguous. Germline assignment: CDR1 SQVTM and CDR2 ANQGSEA. The V end was cut by 8 bases, the J end by 0 bases, with 12 bases between. CDR3 size: 13 residues. The CDR3 region has the DNA TGCAGCTCTTCTTACGGGAGCACAGATACGCAGTATTTT. Translation gives CSSSYGSTDTQYF.

The CDR3 sequence is CASSQDSYSPLHF. CDR3 coding DNA: TGTGCCAGCAGCCAGGACAGTTATTCACCCCTCCACTTT. The V call is TRBV7-8, the J call TRBJ1-6; D may be TRBD1 (6 bases). V was trimmed by 5 bases and J by 8 bases, leaving 10 bases between them. The CDR3 is 13 residues long. CDR1 is SGHVS and CDR2 is FQNEAQ in the germline V gene.

There are a few counts of this clone. The genes are TRBV27 and TRBJ2-2, with 12 bases aligning to TRBD1. Germline CDR1 and CDR2: MNHEY and SMNVEV (reference sequence). Trimming at V came to 4 bases and at J to 7 bases, leaving 7 bases not matched to a gene. The CDR3 is made up of 16 amino acids. CDR3 sequence: CASSSGQGANIGELFF. CDR3 sequence (DNA): TGTGCCAGCAGTTCGGGACAGGGGGCGAATATCGGGGAGCTGTTTTTT.

The chain recombines TRBV13 with TRBJ1-2; 9 bases are a match to TRBD1. The CDR3 is 14 residues long. The germline V gene encodes CDR1 PRHDT and CDR2 FYEKMQ (reference sequence). V shed 1 base, J shed 7 bases, and the junction held 4 bases outside the gene matches. CDR3 in amino acids: CASSLDRGPVGYTF. As DNA, the CDR3 is TGTGCCAGCAGCTTAGACAGGGGGCCTGTTGGCTACACCTTC.

The CDR3: CASSQGATNEKLFF. CDR3 bases: TGTGCCAGCTCACAGGGGGCGACTAATGAAAAACTGTTTTTT. The chain has TRBV18 and TRBJ1-4; TRBD1 agrees at 7 bases. CDR1 and CDR2 from the germline V gene are KGHSH and LQKENI. V was pared by 4 bases and J by 2 bases, with 1 base of the junction left unmatched. The CDR3 has 14 amino acids.

V is TRBV18 and J is TRBJ1-1; D possibly corresponds to TRBD1 (5 bases). V lost 4 bases to trimming and J lost 2 bases, with 11 bases between them. The germline V gene encodes CDR1 KGHSH and CDR2 LQKENI. CDR3 length: 14 amino acids. CDR3 in amino acids: CASSLDRTNTEAFF. CDR3 sequence (DNA): TGTGCCAGCTCACTTGACAGAACTAACACTGAAGCTTTCTTT.

The chain combines TRBV7-9 with TRBJ1-4; 9 nucleotides line up with TRBD1. The ends lost 4 bases at V and 5 bases at J; junction bases unmatched: 5. CDR1 and CDR2 (germline): SEHNR, FQNEAQ (reference sequence). This CDR3 region has 15 residues. This CDR3 reads CASSSGQGWNEKLFF. CDR3 coding DNA: TGTGCCAGCAGCTCAGGACAGGGGTGGAATGAAAAACTGTTTTTT.

The J gene is TRBJ1-5, the V gene TRBV5-5; D ambiguous. Trimming took 2 bases from V and 10 from J, leaving 16 bases between them. Germline V gene lookup returns CDR1 SGHKS and CDR2 YYEKEE (reference sequence). CDR3 length equals 14 residues. For the CDR3, the DNA is TGTGCCAGCAGCTTAACTCCGGAGCTCCCACCCCAGCATTTT. Translation gives CASSLTPELPPQHF.

CDR3 region: CASKWTGNSPLHF. CDR3 bases: TGTGCCAGCAAATGGACAGGGAATTCACCCCTCCACTTT. The chain recombines TRBV27 with TRBJ1-6; 8 bases agree with TRBD1. The J segment lost 7 bases and the V segment lost 7 bases, leaving 3 bases of the junction unmatched. This CDR3 spans 13 amino acids. The germline gives CDR1 MNHEY, CDR2 SMNVEV (reference sequence).

This chain joins TRBV12-3 or TRBV12-4 and TRBJ1-1; a weak D match, TRBD1 (5 bases). V was cut by 7 bases and J by 10 bases, with 16 bases left in between. This CDR3 spans 12 amino acids. As DNA, the CDR3 is TGTGCCAGCACCCCGCCGGGGGTAACAGCTTTCTTT. Translated: CASTPPGVTAFF.

The chain carries TRBV15 and TRBJ2-2; TRBD1 matches 10 bases. V lost 10 bases to trimming and J lost 6 bases; unmatched junction nucleotides: 20. Germline V lookup: CDR1 LNHNV, CDR2 YYDKDF (reference sequence). The CDR3 has 18 amino acids. The chain's CDR3 is CAISTRPRTGGRAGELFF. The CDR3 DNA reads TGTGCCATCTCCACGAGGCCCAGGACAGGGGGTAGGGCCGGGGAGCTGTTTTTT.

The V and J genes are TRBV5-5 and TRBJ2-1, with D possibly matching TRBD1 (5 bases). Germline V gene sequence: CDR1 SGHKS, CDR2 YYEKEE (reference sequence). The CDR3 extends over 14 amino acids. The V and J ends lost 2 bases and 15 bases respectively, with 21 bases between them. CDR3 loop: CASSFRQGSSPGFF. CDR3 DNA sequence: TGTGCCAGCAGCTTCCGCCAGGGAAGTTCACCGGGGTTCTTC.